These 30 T cell receptor beta chains originate from one sample sequenced in a study of human T cells and chemical hapten exposure. TCRdb analysed the RACE reads with MiXCR anew, one entry per CDR3 protein. The table has under 450,000 distinct CDR3 sequences, about 6.3% seen once. The sample's time point: patch test 2, 6 weeks after DPC sensitization. Specified treatment: therapeutic diphenylcyclopropenone sensitization with weekly scalp DPC. The material sequenced was whole blood, taken in connection with sensitization to the hapten diphenylcyclopropenone (DPC). The receptors were gathered from a woman between 18 and 29 years old with alopecia areata. Some clones in this sample may be carry-over from other donors' samples.

This rearrangement joins TRBV20-1 to TRBJ1-5, with D tentatively TRBD1 (5 bases). CDR1 DFQATT and CDR2 SNEGSKA come from the germline V gene (reference sequence). V was trimmed by 0 bases and J by 7 bases, leaving 13 bases between them. The CDR3 covers 14 residues. The CDR3 spells CSARDGRGIQPQHF. DNA of the CDR3: TGCAGTGCTAGAGATGGGCGGGGCATCCAGCCCCAGCATTTT.

V is TRBV12-5 and J is TRBJ1-1; D call uncertain. V was trimmed by 2 bases and J by 1 base, leaving 8 bases between them. The CDR3 covers 14 residues. Germline V gene sequence: CDR1 LGHNT, CDR2 FRNRAP. The CDR3 loop reads CASGLIGGNTEAFF. CDR3 bases: TGTGCTAGTGGTTTGATAGGAGGGAACACTGAAGCTTTCTTT.

The chain recombines TRBV5-6 with TRBJ1-3; D gene uncertain. V gave up 0 bases and J gave up 1 base, with 11 bases separating them. Germline CDR1 SGHDT, CDR2 YYEEEE. This CDR3 comprises 16 residues. The CDR3 loop is CASSLAGSASGNTIYF. Here the CDR3 DNA reads TGTGCCAGCAGCTTGGCCGGGTCCGCATCTGGAAACACCATATATTTT.

This clonotype was seen at least ten times. This chain connects TRBV6-1 to TRBJ2-7; 7 nucleotides align to TRBD1. Losses at the gene ends were 4 bases for V and 7 bases for J; bases not matched to a gene: 7. Germline CDR1 MNHNS, CDR2 SASEGT. The CDR3 is 13 residues long. The CDR3 DNA reads as TGTGCCAGCAGTGGCGACAGGGCCTGGGAGCAGTACTTC. This codes for CASSGDRAWEQYF.

A word on this clonotype: This could be a read error, since a much larger clone is one nucleotide away. J is TRBJ1-5 and V is TRBV6-6; D is perhaps TRBD1 (6 bases). Trimming cost V 8 bases and J 9 bases, with 17 bases left between them. The length of the CDR3 is 13 residues. Germline CDR1 is MNHNY and CDR2 is SVGAGI (reference sequence). The CDR3 DNA reads as TGTGCCAGCGCCGTACAGGGCCATCGGCCCCAGCATTTT. It encodes CASAVQGHRPQHF.

This clonotype was seen at least ten times. The chain joins TRBV12-3 or TRBV12-4 to TRBJ1-5; D possibly corresponds to TRBD1 (6 bases). This CDR3 is built from 14 residues. Trimming shortened V by 5 bases and J by 5 bases, and 13 bases separated the two germline ends. The CDR3 DNA is TGTGCCAGCAGTACAACAGGGCCCGATCAGCCCCAGCATTTT. Translating gives CASSTTGPDQPQHF.

This clonotype was observed a few times. V and J are TRBV24-1 and TRBJ1-6; 10 nucleotides agree with TRBD1. The germline gives CDR1 KGHDR, CDR2 SFDVKD. This CDR3 is built from 17 residues. The ends lost 9 bases at V and 6 bases at J; junction bases unmatched: 13. The CDR3 sequence: CATRARGQGYGNSPLHF. In nucleotides, the CDR3 is TGTGCCACCCGCGCGCGGGGACAGGGGTATGGTAATTCACCCCTCCACTTT.

This clonotype came up many times. V and J are TRBV27 and TRBJ1-6; D is unresolved. The CDR3 is 13 residues long. V was clipped by 5 bases and J by 10 bases, with 12 bases between them. In germline, CDR1 is MNHEY, CDR2 SMNVEV (reference sequence). CDR3 sequence (DNA): TGTGCCAGCAGTCGGAGATCTGGCTCACCCCTCCACTTT. Its translation is CASSRRSGSPLHF.

This clonotype was counted at least ten times. Here the CDR3 reads CASSQPNFGGTDTQYF. CDR3 DNA sequence: TGTGCCAGCAGCCAACCCAACTTCGGGGGCACAGATACGCAGTATTTT. The V gene is TRBV14, the J gene TRBJ2-3, with D perhaps matching TRBD2 (5 bases). V lost 2 bases and J lost 1, with 13 bases in between. The CDR3 extends over 16 amino acids. From germline, CDR1 is SGHDN and CDR2 FVKESK.

With regard to this clonotype: A much bigger clone sits one base away, suggesting this may be a read error. This chain connects TRBV6-4 to TRBJ2-1; possibly TRBD2 for D (6 bases). Germline V CDR1 and CDR2: MRHNA, SNTAGT. This CDR3 is built from 14 residues. Between the trimmed V and J ends, which lost 4 bases and 6 bases, there was a span of 13 bases. DNA for the CDR3: TGTGCCAGCAGTGGGCTAGTGGGGGGCAATGAGCAGTTCTTC. Amino acid sequence: CASSGLVGGNEQFF.

The chain joins TRBV2 to TRBJ1-5; D gene uncertain. CDR3 length equals 14 residues. The V end was cut by 6 bases, the J end by 4 bases, with 13 bases between. CDR1 is SNHLY, CDR2 FYNNEI, per germline. CDR3 nucleotides: TGTGCCAGCAGCGCTTGGGGTAGGAATCAGCCCCAGCATTTT. It yields the protein CASSAWGRNQPQHF.

This clonotype was detected many times. The chain uses TRBV10-2 and TRBJ2-7; D possibly corresponds to TRBD1 (5 bases). The CDR3 is 12 amino acids. Trimming shortened V by 10 bases and J by 2 bases, and 12 bases separated the two germline ends. Germline V gives CDR1 WSHSY, CDR2 SAAADI. The CDR3 DNA reads TGCGCCACCCATCAGGGCCCCTACGAGCAGTACTTC. Its protein product is CATHQGPYEQYF.

The rearrangement uses TRBV5-6 and TRBJ1-1; D is ambiguous. The germline V and J ends were trimmed by 4 bases and 3 bases, with 13 bases remaining between them. The CDR3 has 14 amino acids. Germline V gene sequence: CDR1 SGHDT, CDR2 YYEEEE. The CDR3: CASSLVDGDTEAFF. CDR3 coding DNA: TGTGCCAGCAGCCTGGTCGATGGAGACACTGAAGCTTTCTTT. The full variable domain, rest sourced from reference TRBV5-6 and TRBJ1-1, is DAGVTQSPTHLIKTRGQQVTLRCSPKSGHDTVSWYQQALGQGPQFIFQYYEEEERQRGNFPDRFSGHQFPNYSSELNVNALLLGDSALYLCASSLVDGDTEAFFGQGTRLTVV.

The chain couples TRBV24-1 to TRBJ1-5; weak D call: TRBD1 (6 bases). Trimming removed 9 bases from V and 6 bases from J, with 32 bases in between. This CDR3 contains 19 residues. CDR1 is KGHDR and CDR2 is SFDVKD in the germline V gene. The CDR3 sequence is CATQSTPKSSGMGAQPQHF. In nucleotides, the CDR3 is TGTGCCACCCAGTCCACCCCCAAGTCCTCGGGGATGGGGGCTCAGCCCCAGCATTTT.

This clonotype was seen ten or more times. The chain links TRBV9 to TRBJ2-7; D not resolved. V lost 4 bases to trimming and J lost 3 bases, with 11 bases between them. From germline, CDR1 is SGDLS and CDR2 YYNGEE. CDR3 length equals 13 residues. The CDR3 loop is CASSPTPDYEQYF. DNA of the CDR3: TGTGCCAGCAGCCCCACCCCTGACTACGAGCAGTACTTC.

The chain recombines TRBV6-2 or TRBV6-3 with TRBJ2-3; 9 bases match TRBD2. The CDR3 spans 16 residues. Germline lookup yields CDR1 MNHEY and CDR2 SVGEGT. Trimming removed 1 base from V and 3 bases from J; junction bases left unmatched: 5. CDR3 bases: TGTGCCAGCAGTTACTGGGCTAGCGGGGAAACAGATACGCAGTATTTT. Its translation: CASSYWASGETDTQYF.

The J gene is TRBJ1-1, the V gene TRBV6-5, with 7 bases lining up with TRBD1. Trimming at V came to 4 bases and at J to 5 bases, leaving 10 bases not matched to a gene. The length of the CDR3 is 15 residues. Germline values: CDR1 MNHEY, CDR2 SVGAGI. CDR3 loop: CASSSRQGEGTEAFF. The CDR3 DNA reads as TGTGCCAGCAGTTCTCGACAGGGCGAGGGAACTGAAGCTTTCTTT.

There are many counts of this clonotype. The V gene is TRBV11-2, the J gene TRBJ1-4, with unresolved D. The CDR3 consists of 12 residues. V dropped 5 bases and J dropped 6 bases, with 7 bases sitting between them. In germline, CDR1 is SGHAT, CDR2 FQNNGV. CDR3 nucleotide sequence: TGTGCCAGCAGCCGACCCTATGAAAAACTGTTTTTT. Protein product: CASSRPYEKLFF.

This chain connects TRBV5-6 to TRBJ1-5; no reliable D call. CDR1 and CDR2 (germline): SGHDT, YYEEEE. The germline V and J ends were trimmed by 5 bases and 8 bases, with 14 bases remaining between them. This CDR3 comprises 13 residues. The DNA of the CDR3 is TGTGCCAGCAGTTATTTGGGAACGGAGCCCCAGCATTTT. Encoded protein: CASSYLGTEPQHF.

The chain is built from TRBV12-5 and TRBJ2-7, with a tentative D call TRBD1 (6 bases). V was pared by 5 bases and J by 3 bases, with 11 bases between. The CDR3 is made up of 13 amino acids. From germline, CDR1 is LGHNT and CDR2 FRNRAP. The CDR3: CASGRTASYEQYF. CDR3 bases: TGTGCTAGTGGTAGGACAGCAAGCTACGAGCAGTACTTC.

The table lists this clonotype with a few counts. The chain uses TRBV6-2 or TRBV6-3 and TRBJ2-7; D perhaps matches TRBD2 (5 bases). This CDR3 spans 14 amino acids. Trimming shortened V by 8 bases and J by 3 bases, and 17 bases separated the two germline ends. Germline CDR1 is MNHEY and CDR2 is SVGEGT. CDR3 loop: CASGGAGEFYEQYF. The CDR3 coding sequence is TGTGCCAGCGGAGGAGCAGGAGAATTCTACGAGCAGTACTTC.

The genes are TRBV5-6 and TRBJ1-1, with 9 bases lining up with TRBD1. Per the germline V gene, CDR1 is SGHDT and CDR2 is YYEEEE. Trimming cost V 3 bases and J 1 base; bases outside gene matches: 4. This CDR3 region has 15 residues. The CDR3 loop reads CASSSYRGQNTEAFF. Written as DNA, the CDR3 is TGTGCCAGCAGCTCCTACAGGGGGCAGAACACTGAAGCTTTCTTT.

The V gene is TRBV18, the J gene TRBJ2-5; D remains unclear. The CDR3 extends over 14 amino acids. Germline CDR1 KGHSH, CDR2 LQKENI. The germline V and J ends were trimmed by 0 bases and 4 bases, with 9 bases remaining between them. CDR3 in DNA: TGTGCCAGCTCACCACCGTGGGGTTTAGAGACCCAGTACTTC. It translates to CASSPPWGLETQYF. The full variable domain, its missing parts supplied by reference TRBV18 and TRBJ2-5, is NAGVMQNPRHLVRRRGQEARLRCSPMKGHSHVYWYRQLPEEGLKFMVYLQKENIIDESGMPKERFSAEFPKEGPSILRIQQVVRGDSAAYFCASSPPWGLETQYFGPGTRLLVL.

Comments on this clonotype: Possible read error: a much larger clone is one base away. The chain employs TRBV28 and TRBJ1-3; 7 nucleotides match TRBD1. Germline CDR1 reads MDHEN; CDR2 reads SYDVKM. This CDR3 spans 15 amino acids. CDR3 DNA sequence: TGTACCAGCAGTTTAGGGGGACAGCGAGGAAACACCATATATTTT. Amino acids: CTSSLGGQRGNTIYF.

This clonotype was seen ten or more times. The chain uses TRBV6-5 and TRBJ2-6; D is unresolved. Germline V gene data show CDR1 as MNHEY and CDR2 as SVGAGI. The V end lost 2 bases, the J end lost 4 bases, and 12 bases lay between the germline ends. This CDR3 has 16 residues. CDR3 in DNA: TGTGCCAGCAGTTACCTCCCTGGTTCCGGGGCCAACGTCCTGACTTTC. This sequence encodes CASSYLPGSGANVLTF.

Note on this clonotype: The junction departs from germline at one end; a sequencing error may be responsible. This chain joins TRBV2 and TRBJ1-2, with a weak D call TRBD1 (6 bases). CDR3 length: 12 residues. The germline V gene encodes CDR1 SNHLY and CDR2 FYNNEI. Here the CDR3 DNA reads TGTGCCGGCAGTGAGGGGGGCTATGGCTACACCTTC. It translates to CAGSEGGYGYTF.

The gene calls are TRBV28 and TRBJ1-3, with 7 positions matching TRBD1. The CDR3 extends over 14 amino acids. J was trimmed by 2 bases and V by 3 bases; bases with no gene match: 1. The germline CDR1 and CDR2 sequences are MDHEN and SYDVKM. The CDR3 DNA reads as TGTGCCAGCAGTTTGGGACAGCCTGGAAACACCATATATTTT. This codes for CASSLGQPGNTIYF.

In its sample, this clonotype was seen many times. The chain employs TRBV19 and TRBJ2-7, with 7 bases identical to TRBD1. Germline CDR1 and CDR2: LNHDA and SQIVND (reference sequence). This CDR3 is 14 amino acids long. With 6 bases clipped from V and 2 bases from J, the junction kept 7 bases outside the gene matches. CDR3 amino acids: CASSSPGQTYEQYF. The CDR3 DNA reads as TGTGCCAGTAGCTCGCCGGGACAGACCTACGAGCAGTACTTC.

J is TRBJ1-4 and V is TRBV20-1; 8 bases agree with TRBD1. The ends lost 5 bases at V and 7 bases at J; junction bases unmatched: 9. Germline loops: CDR1 DFQATT, CDR2 SNEGSKA (reference sequence). CDR3 length: 14 amino acids. CDR3: CSAAQGAGGEKLFF. In DNA form, the CDR3 reads TGCAGTGCTGCTCAGGGGGCTGGCGGTGAAAAACTGTTTTTT.

V is TRBV6-2 or TRBV6-3 and J is TRBJ2-3, with 8 nucleotides matching TRBD2. The germline V gene has CDR1 MNHEY and CDR2 SVGEGT. V shed 7 bases and J 3 bases; nucleotides not matched to a gene: 9. The CDR3 has 15 residues. CDR3: CASTQGSGTTDTQYF. The CDR3 region has the DNA TGTGCCAGCACCCAGGGTAGCGGGACAACAGATACGCAGTATTTT.